Following are 32 T cell receptor beta chains from one sample sequenced in a study of T cell repertoires in cytomegalovirus infection. TCRdb ran MiXCR on the reads and lists one entry per CDR3 protein. The sample carries 350,000 to 550,000 distinct CDR3 sequences, approximately 33% recorded once. Sequencing used PBMCs. The receptor set was obtained from a human donor in good health (CMV status not recorded). Some clones in this sample may be carry-over from other donors' samples.

About this clonotype: Given a much more abundant clone one base away, this may be a read error. The chain is built from TRBV7-9 and TRBJ2-7; 7 bases agree with TRBD1. The CDR3 runs to 15 residues. CDR1 is SEHNR, CDR2 FQNEAQ, per germline (reference sequence). The CDR3 here is CSSSPASGQIYEQYF. The CDR3, as DNA: TGTTCCAGCAGCCCCGCCTCGGGACAGATCTACGAGCAGTACTTC. Full variable domain (outside the CDR3, taken from reference TRBV7-9 and TRBJ2-7): DTGVSQNPRHKITKRGQNVTFRCDPISEHNRLYWYRQTLGQGPEFLTYFQNEAQLEKSRLLSDRFSAERPKGSFSTLEIQRTEQGDSAMYLCSSSPASGQIYEQYFGPGTRLTVT.

The genes are TRBV6-2 or TRBV6-3 and TRBJ1-6, with D unresolved. Trimming stripped 8 bases from V and 9 bases from J, with 14 bases between. The CDR3 runs 13 residues. Germline-derived CDR1 and CDR2 are MNHEY and SVGEGT. For the CDR3, the DNA is TGTGCCAGCGTCTACAAAGACCGTTCACCCCTCCACTTT. Its protein product is CASVYKDRSPLHF.

This clonotype was seen many times. The chain employs TRBV7-8 and TRBJ2-7; TRBD1 agrees at 10 bases. With 5 bases clipped from V and 6 bases from J, the junction kept 4 bases outside the gene matches. CDR3 size: 13 residues. Germline lookup yields CDR1 SGHVS and CDR2 FQNEAQ. The CDR3 DNA follows: TGTGCCAGCAGCCGGGACAGGGGTAGCGAGCAGTACTTC. Residues: CASSRDRGSEQYF.

There are a few counts of this clonotype. The gene calls are TRBV19 and TRBJ1-2; D is ambiguous. In germline, CDR1 is LNHDA, CDR2 SQIVND (reference sequence). Trimming took 8 bases from V and 2 from J, leaving 15 bases between them. The CDR3 consists of 14 residues. The CDR3 sequence: CASASDWANYGYTF. CDR3 nucleotide sequence: TGTGCCAGTGCGAGCGACTGGGCGAACTATGGCTACACCTTC.

This clonotype came up a few times. The chain couples TRBV12-3 or TRBV12-4 to TRBJ2-7; 10 bases line up with TRBD2. V was clipped by 4 bases and J by 3 bases; unmatched bases: 6. The CDR3 contains 15 residues. CDR3 sequence reads: CASSSQAGGIYEQYF. DNA for the CDR3: TGTGCCAGCAGTTCCCAAGCGGGGGGGATCTACGAGCAGTACTTC.

V gene TRBV3-1 combines with J gene TRBJ1-6, with TRBD1 matching 8 bases. This CDR3 spans 15 amino acids. CDR1 LGHDT and CDR2 YNNKEL come from the germline V gene (reference sequence). Trimming cost V 6 bases and J 9 bases; bases outside gene matches: 10. Here the CDR3 reads CASSPGGRWSSPLHF. CDR3 coding DNA: TGTGCCAGCAGTCCAGGGGGCAGGTGGAGTTCACCCCTCCACTTT.

This rearrangement joins TRBV28 to TRBJ1-2, with no clear D. The CDR3 runs to 13 residues. Germline assignment: CDR1 MDHEN and CDR2 SYDVKM. Trimming left V 6 bases short and J 8 bases short, with 16 bases between. CDR3 amino acids: CASSSPGPSGYTF. CDR3 bases: TGTGCCAGCAGCTCTCCGGGCCCCTCCGGCTACACCTTC.

The V call is TRBV6-2 or TRBV6-3, the J call TRBJ1-2, with a possible D match to TRBD1 (6 bases). CDR1 MNHEY and CDR2 SVGEGT come from the germline V gene. The CDR3 is made up of 15 amino acids. Between the trimmed V and J ends, which lost 6 bases and 6 bases, there was a span of 20 bases. The CDR3 sequence: CASSEARGWRDGYTF. The CDR3 DNA reads as TGTGCCAGCAGCGAAGCGAGGGGGTGGCGGGATGGCTACACCTTC.

The V gene is TRBV28, the J gene TRBJ1-2; 9 bases map to TRBD1. The V and J ends lost 5 bases and 4 bases, in that order; junction bases with no gene match: 29. CDR3 length: 22 residues. Germline CDR1 and CDR2: MDHEN and SYDVKM. CDR3 bases: TGTGCCAGCAGTAATCAAAATATTCCTTCCCGATGGCGTCCGGGACAGGGCTATGGCTACACCTTC. This codes for CASSNQNIPSRWRPGQGYGYTF.

This clonotype was detected only a few times. The V gene is TRBV7-9, the J gene TRBJ2-7; a weak D match, TRBD1 (6 bases). Trimming took 5 bases from V and 5 from J, leaving 10 bases between them. Germline V gene lookup returns CDR1 SEHNR and CDR2 FQNEAQ (reference sequence). This CDR3 has 12 amino acids. CDR3 residues: CASSQDRNEQYF. The CDR3 nucleotides are TGTGCCAGCAGCCAAGACAGGAACGAGCAGTACTTC.

The rearrangement uses TRBV19 and TRBJ1-4, with a possible D match to TRBD1 (6 bases). The ends were cut back, 3 bases at V and 8 bases at J, with 13 bases in the middle. This CDR3 is built from 14 residues. Germline V gene sequence: CDR1 LNHDA, CDR2 SQIVND (reference sequence). CDR3 bases: TGTGCCAGTAGTATCTTGACAGGACCCGAAAAACTGTTTTTT. This sequence encodes CASSILTGPEKLFF.

The sample holds many counts of this clonotype. The chain employs TRBV11-2 and TRBJ2-1; D uncertain. Germline V CDR1 and CDR2: SGHAT, FQNNGV. The CDR3 is made up of 16 amino acids. Trimming removed 3 bases from V and 6 bases from J, with 18 bases in between. CDR3 DNA: TGTGCCAGCAGCTTCCTTTTAGGCCAGGTCGTCAATGAGCAGTTCTTC. It translates to CASSFLLGQVVNEQFF.

This clonotype was seen many times. The chain links TRBV12-3 or TRBV12-4 to TRBJ1-4; D is perhaps TRBD1 (5 bases). V gave up 7 bases and J gave up 1 base, with 10 bases separating them. CDR3 length equals 14 residues. The CDR3 reads CASNRRGTNEKLFF. For the CDR3, the DNA is TGTGCCAGCAACCGGAGGGGAACTAATGAAAAACTGTTTTTT.

The chain is built from TRBV6-2 or TRBV6-3 and TRBJ1-5; possibly TRBD1 for D (5 bases). Per the germline V gene, CDR1 is MNHEY and CDR2 is SVGEGT. V was trimmed by 2 bases and J by 2 bases, leaving 13 bases between them. There are 16 residues in the CDR3. The CDR3 loop reads CASSYPIRGGNQPQHF. Here the CDR3 DNA reads TGTGCCAGCAGTTACCCTATTAGGGGTGGCAATCAGCCCCAGCATTTT.

The chain recombines TRBV3-1 with TRBJ2-3, with 8 positions matching TRBD2. With V trimmed by 4 bases and J by 1 base, 16 bases remained unmatched. The germline CDR1 and CDR2 sequences are LGHDT and YNNKEL (reference sequence). The CDR3 has 19 amino acids. The CDR3 nucleotides are TGTGCCAGCAGCCTCCCGATGGAGCGGGGGAGATCGGGCACAGATACGCAGTATTTT. Its translation is CASSLPMERGRSGTDTQYF.

In its sample, this clonotype was seen many times. V and J are TRBV7-6 and TRBJ2-1, with a tentative D call TRBD2 (6 bases). The ends were cut back, 4 bases at V and 0 bases at J, with 10 bases in the middle. CDR1 and CDR2 (germline): SGHVS, FNYEAQ. This CDR3 spans 15 amino acids. CDR3 region: CASSSSERSYNEQFF. The CDR3 region has the DNA TGTGCCAGCAGCTCTAGCGAACGCTCCTACAATGAGCAGTTCTTC.

V and J are TRBV12-3 or TRBV12-4 and TRBJ2-7; no clear D. The CDR3 is 13 residues long. The germline V and J ends were trimmed by 2 bases and 2 bases, with 7 bases remaining between them. The CDR3 region has the DNA TGTGCCAGCAGTTTAAGGCCGCCCTACGAGCAGTACTTC. Its protein product is CASSLRPPYEQYF.

The chain links TRBV28 to TRBJ2-5, with 10 bases identical to TRBD2. Looked up from germline, CDR1 is MDHEN and CDR2 is SYDVKM. The V and J ends lost 4 bases and 5 bases, in that order; junction bases with no gene match: 4. The CDR3 is 14 amino acids. The CDR3 sequence is CASSSGLASETQYF. CDR3 nucleotides: TGTGCCAGCAGTTCGGGACTAGCGTCCGAGACCCAGTACTTC.

In this sample, this clonotype turned up many times. The chain uses TRBV6-5 and TRBJ2-7; 7 positions agree with TRBD2. V shed 4 bases, J shed 2 bases, and the junction held 5 bases outside the gene matches. From germline, CDR1 is MNHEY and CDR2 SVGAGI. The CDR3 contains 14 residues. CDR3 residues: CASSWGGGPYEQYF. CDR3 nucleotides: TGTGCCAGCAGTTGGGGGGGTGGGCCCTACGAGCAGTACTTC.

The DNA for the CDR3 is TGTGCCAGCAGCCCGAGGGGACAGGAGCAGTTGGTTGAGCAGTTCTTC. Protein product: CASSPRGQEQLVEQFF. This chain connects TRBV3-1 to TRBJ2-1; 8 bases fit TRBD1. Germline V lookup: CDR1 LGHDT, CDR2 YNNKEL (reference sequence). The CDR3 consists of 16 residues. J gave up 9 bases and V 4 bases, and 14 bases lay outside the gene matches.

This clonotype has more than one count but fewer than ten. CDR3: CASSLGGQGNEQYF. The DNA for the CDR3 is TGTGCCAGCAGCTTAGGGGGCCAGGGGAACGAGCAGTACTTC. The rearrangement uses TRBV7-9 and TRBJ2-7, with D tentatively TRBD1 (6 bases). Trimming removed 1 base at V and 5 bases at J, with 12 bases between. The germline V gene encodes CDR1 SEHNR and CDR2 FQNEAQ (reference sequence). The CDR3 consists of 14 residues.

This clonotype showed up just a few times. V usage is TRBV30 and J usage is TRBJ2-3; 9 positions match TRBD1. Germline V lookup: CDR1 GTSNPN, CDR2 SVGIG (reference sequence). V dropped 3 bases and J dropped 4; count of bases not matched to a gene: 8. The CDR3 runs 15 residues. CDR3 region: CAWSATGGFADTQYF. As DNA, the CDR3 is TGTGCCTGGAGCGCAACAGGGGGCTTCGCAGATACGCAGTATTTT.

V is TRBV6-5 and J is TRBJ2-1; 7 bases align to TRBD1. Per germline, CDR1 MNHEY and CDR2 SVGAGI. The CDR3 totals 18 residues. The V segment lost 5 bases and the J segment 0 bases; nucleotides outside the gene matches: 13. CDR3: CASSHTRPTGRSYNEQFF. DNA of the CDR3: TGTGCCAGCAGTCATACCCGACCGACAGGGCGCTCCTACAATGAGCAGTTCTTC.

This clonotype was observed a few times. The V and J genes are TRBV5-4 and TRBJ1-4, with 7 bases matching TRBD1. This CDR3 is built from 17 residues. Germline-derived CDR1 and CDR2 are SGHNT and YYREEE (reference sequence). The trim removed 2 bases at V and 3 bases at J, leaving 10 bases unmatched. In DNA, the CDR3 is TGTGCCAGCAGCTTTGGCGGCCAGGGGGGGTCTAATGAAAAACTGTTTTTT. It encodes CASSFGGQGGSNEKLFF. The full variable domain, completed using reference TRBV5-4 and TRBJ1-4, is ETGVTQSPTHLIKTRGQQVTLRCSSQSGHNTVSWYQQALGQGPQFIFQYYREEENGRGNFPPRFSGLQFPNYSSELNVNALELDDSALYLCASSFGGQGGSNEKLFFGSGTQLSVL.

In its sample, this clonotype was seen once. The rearrangement joins TRBV10-3 to TRBJ1-6; no firm D call. Germline V gene data show CDR1 as ENHRY and CDR2 as SYGVKD. This CDR3 region has 15 residues. V lost 7 bases, J lost 5 bases, and 15 bases lay in between. CDR3 sequence reads: CAITRGGLDNSPLHF. CDR3 DNA sequence: TGTGCCATCACCAGAGGCGGTTTAGATAATTCACCCCTCCACTTT.

With respect to this clonotype: The junction departs from the called germline gene at one end, perhaps through a read error. The gene calls are TRBV7-6 and TRBJ2-2, with unresolved D. The CDR3 is 13 residues long. The germline V gene has CDR1 SGHVS and CDR2 FNYEAQ. The DNA of the CDR3 is TGTGCTAGCAGCTTAGACGACACCGGGGAGCTGTTTTTT. It specifies CASSLDDTGELFF.

This clonotype was recorded many times. V is TRBV19 and J is TRBJ2-1; perhaps TRBD1 as D (6 bases). V was clipped by 6 bases and J by 2 bases, with 14 bases between them. Germline V gives CDR1 LNHDA, CDR2 SQIVND (reference sequence). The CDR3 contains 15 residues. This chain's CDR3 is CASRSDRSTYNEQFF. As DNA, the CDR3 is TGTGCCAGTAGAAGCGACAGGTCAACCTACAATGAGCAGTTCTTC.

This clonotype was detected a few times. The chain is built from TRBV6-8 and TRBJ2-2; D is undetermined. V lost 6 bases and J 2 bases, leaving 13 bases between the germline ends. The CDR3 is made up of 15 amino acids. Germline CDR1 reads MNHGY; CDR2 reads SAAAGT. The CDR3, as DNA: TGTGCCAGCAGCACCTCGCGGACCAACACCGGGGAGCTGTTTTTT. Translating gives CASSTSRTNTGELFF.

V is TRBV27 and J is TRBJ2-1, with D perhaps TRBD1 (6 bases). The germline V gene has CDR1 MNHEY and CDR2 SMNVEV (reference sequence). The CDR3 spans 16 residues. V dropped 1 base and J dropped 9 bases, with 19 bases sitting between them. The CDR3 region is CASSLFQEQGRGEQFF. The CDR3, as DNA: TGTGCCAGCAGTTTATTTCAGGAACAGGGTAGGGGTGAGCAGTTCTTC.

The V gene is TRBV27, the J gene TRBJ1-2; TRBD1 matches at 7 bases. Trimming at V came to 0 bases and at J to 6 bases, leaving 10 bases not matched to a gene. The CDR3 has 16 amino acids. CDR1 MNHEY and CDR2 SMNVEV come from the germline V gene (reference sequence). The DNA of the CDR3 is TGTGCCAGCAGTTTATCCCCCCGACAGGGAGGAAATGGCTACACCTTC. It codes for CASSLSPRQGGNGYTF.

The rearrangement joins TRBV30 to TRBJ1-6; D uncertain. V lost 0 bases and J 14 bases, leaving 11 bases between the germline ends. Germline CDR1 is GTSNPN and CDR2 is SVGIG (reference sequence). This CDR3 is 12 amino acids long. CDR3 amino acids: CAWSVRPSALHF. Written as DNA, the CDR3 is TGTGCCTGGAGTGTACGGCCCTCGGCCCTCCACTTT.

This chain uses TRBV4-2 with TRBJ1-4; unclear D gene. Germline CDR1 is LGHNA and CDR2 is YNFKEQ. The CDR3 length is 15 residues. V was cut by 3 bases and J by 7 bases, with 15 bases left in between. This CDR3 reads CASSQHRETVEKLFF. In DNA, the CDR3 is TGTGCCAGCAGCCAGCACCGGGAGACGGTTGAAAAACTGTTTTTT.